The 14 T cell receptor beta chains below all came from one sample that was sequenced in a study of control samples from healthy donors and cancer patients. Profiling relied on immunoSEQ multiplex PCR, and the TCRdb table lists in-frame clones only, not all of them. The table records about 170,000 clones, around 95% of them present only once. Sequencing input: blood. The receptors derive from a woman in her sixties or seventies in good health.

J is TRBJ2-5 and V is TRBV5-4, with D perhaps TRBD2 (7 bases). The CDR3 has 17 amino acids. V was clipped by 4 bases and J by 1 base, with 20 bases between them. CDR1 SGHNT and CDR2 YYREEE come from the germline V gene (reference sequence). CDR3: CASSPWRGGGLQETQYF. CDR3 bases: TGTGCCAGCAGCCCATGGCGTGGGGGGGGCCTCCAAGAGACCCAGTACTTC.

The chain carries TRBV4-3 and TRBJ1-6; D is unclear. CDR3 length: 14 amino acids. CDR1 and CDR2 from the germline V gene are LGHNA and YSLEER. The V end was cut by 0 bases, the J end by 3 bases, with 3 bases between. The CDR3 bases are TGCGCCAGCAGCCAAGACAGCTATAATTCACCCCTCCACTTT. It codes for CASSQDSYNSPLHF.

This chain uses TRBV7-2 with TRBJ1-6, with 7 bases lining up with TRBD1. The germline V gene encodes CDR1 SGHTA and CDR2 FQGNSA. With 5 bases clipped from V and 8 bases from J, the junction kept 18 bases outside the gene matches. The CDR3 has 18 amino acids. The CDR3 is CASSPDRAGKLAYSPLHF. CDR3 sequence (DNA): TGTGCCAGCAGCCCCGACAGGGCCGGAAAGCTAGCATATTCACCCCTCCACTTT.

The rearrangement joins TRBV10-3 to TRBJ1-1, with D unclear. V shed 4 bases and J shed 2 bases, with 2 bases lying between them. This CDR3 comprises 11 residues. Germline V gene lookup returns CDR1 ENHRY and CDR2 SYGVKD. CDR3 sequence: CAISGNTEAFF. CDR3 nucleotides: TGTGCCATCAGTGGTAACACTGAAGCTTTCTTT.

The chain is built from TRBV6-2 or TRBV6-3 and TRBJ2-4; TRBD2 matches 15 bases. The CDR3 extends over 17 amino acids. Germline V gene data show CDR1 as MNHEY and CDR2 as SVGEGT. The V gene end was trimmed by 5 bases and the J gene end by 7 bases; junction bases not matched to a gene: 9. As DNA, the CDR3 is TGTGCCAGCAGTAACCTGCGGACTAGCGGGGGGGCGAACATTCAGTACTTC. Translation gives CASSNLRTSGGANIQYF.

The rearrangement links TRBV19 to TRBJ1-4; TRBD1 might be the D (6 bases). Per the germline V gene, CDR1 is LNHDA and CDR2 is SQIVND (reference sequence). This CDR3 spans 14 amino acids. V was shortened by 8 bases and J by 5 bases, with 15 bases between the two germline ends. CDR3: CASRDTRINEKLFF. The CDR3 DNA reads TGTGCCAGTCGGGACACCCGGATAAATGAAAAACTGTTTTTT.

The rearrangement uses TRBV5-1 and TRBJ2-3; 7 nucleotides match TRBD2. The V gene end was trimmed by 4 bases and the J gene end by 0 bases; junction bases not matched to a gene: 5. Looked up from germline, CDR1 is SGHRS and CDR2 is YFSETQ. This CDR3 contains 15 residues. CDR3 sequence: CASSRVAGSTDTQYF. DNA for the CDR3: TGCGCCAGCAGCAGGGTAGCGGGTAGCACAGATACGCAGTATTTT.

J is TRBJ1-2 and V is TRBV6-5; D ambiguous. Germline V gives CDR1 MNHEY, CDR2 SVGAGI. The CDR3 is 16 amino acids. V shed 2 bases and J shed 5 bases, with 18 bases lying between them. The CDR3 sequence: CASSYGRSLPLYGYTF. CDR3 bases: TGTGCCAGCAGTTACGGGCGCTCTCTGCCCCTTTATGGCTACACCTTC.

The chain carries TRBV15 and TRBJ1-5, with D possibly being TRBD1 (5 bases). Germline assignment: CDR1 LNHNV and CDR2 YYDKDF (reference sequence). Trimming stripped 0 bases from V and 5 bases from J, with 35 bases between. This CDR3 contains 23 residues. DNA for the CDR3: TGTGCCACCAGCAGAGATTTTCGGACAACGTGGCAGGATGGGACGTTGAATCATCAGCCCCAGCATTTT. It encodes CATSRDFRTTWQDGTLNHQPQHF.

The chain combines TRBV11-3 with TRBJ1-1; TRBD1 aligns across 9 bases. Germline trimming cut 4 bases from V and 4 bases from J; bases unmatched to any gene: 4. This CDR3 is 14 amino acids long. Germline V lookup: CDR1 SGHNT, CDR2 YENEEA. The CDR3 loop reads CASSSGTGSTEAFF. DNA for the CDR3: TGTGCCAGCAGCTCAGGGACAGGGTCCACTGAAGCTTTCTTT.

The rearrangement uses TRBV29-1 and TRBJ2-1, with 8 bases lining up with TRBD1. The CDR3 runs 14 residues. Germline V lookup: CDR1 SQVTM, CDR2 ANQGSEA. V trimming: 6 bases; J trimming: 5 bases; junction bases outside the gene matches: 9. The CDR3 here is CSVNGQGKHNEQFF. CDR3 sequence (DNA): TGCAGCGTAAATGGACAGGGAAAACACAATGAGCAGTTCTTC.

The V and J genes are TRBV7-2 and TRBJ1-1; weak D call: TRBD1 (5 bases). The germline V gene encodes CDR1 SGHTA and CDR2 FQGNSA. V lost 1 base, J lost 5 bases, and 11 bases lay in between. The CDR3 has 14 amino acids. The CDR3 sequence is CASSLVTGDTEAFF. The CDR3 DNA follows: TGTGCCAGCAGCTTAGTCACAGGCGATACTGAAGCTTTCTTT.

The chain joins TRBV6-5 to TRBJ1-5; tentative D call: TRBD1 (5 bases). The V gene's germline CDR1 is MNHEY and CDR2 SVGAGI. V lost 10 bases and J 1 base, leaving 11 bases between the germline ends. This CDR3 comprises 13 residues. The CDR3 coding sequence is TGTGCCACCGCGACAGAGAGCAATCAGCCCCAGCATTTT. Translated: CATATESNQPQHF.

This chain links TRBV4-1 with TRBJ2-1, with 7 bases that match TRBD2. The J segment lost 0 bases and the V segment lost 5 bases, leaving 7 bases of the junction unmatched. CDR1 MGHRA and CDR2 YSYEKL come from the germline V gene. The length of the CDR3 is 16 residues. The CDR3 is CASSISSGASYNEQFF. The CDR3 DNA follows: TGCGCCAGCAGCATCTCTAGCGGCGCCTCCTACAATGAGCAGTTCTTC.